This passage covers 19 T cell receptor beta chains from one sample sequenced in a study of response to subunit inactivated influenza vaccine. One entry per CDR3 protein, called by TCRdb with MiXCR from the RT-PCR reads. This sample carries a few hundred thousand distinct CDR3 sequences, 21% of them seen once, and the ten largest clones take more than 8.5%. Sequenced here: PBMCs from blood, sampled roughly 20 months after vaccination. The receptors were sampled from a man aged 50-75 years who received an inactivated influenza vaccine.

J is TRBJ2-3 and V is TRBV11-2; 8 nucleotides match TRBD2. The CDR3 sequence is 14 residues long. V was clipped by 6 bases and J by 4 bases; unmatched bases: 6. CDR1 SGHAT and CDR2 FQNNGV come from the germline V gene. CDR3 amino acids: CASRKSGSADTQYF. Written as DNA, the CDR3 is TGTGCCAGCAGGAAAAGCGGGAGCGCAGATACGCAGTATTTT.

This clonotype has just a few counts. The gene calls are TRBV4-3 and TRBJ1-3; 9 bases agree with TRBD1. After removal of 1 base from V and 2 bases from J, the junction contained 6 bases not matched to a gene. Germline V gives CDR1 LGHNA, CDR2 YSLEER. There are 17 residues in the CDR3. DNA for the CDR3: TGCGCCAGCAGCCAAGCGGGACAGGGCAGTGCTGGAAACACCATATATTTT. Translated: CASSQAGQGSAGNTIYF.

This clonotype has just a few counts. This chain joins TRBV15 and TRBJ2-3, with 11 bases fitting TRBD2. V shed 0 bases, J shed 4 bases, and the junction held 9 bases outside the gene matches. The CDR3 is 18 amino acids. Germline CDR1 LNHNV, CDR2 YYDKDF (reference sequence). The CDR3 region has the DNA TGTGCCACCAGCAGAGAGGCACTAGCGGGGGTTGGCGCAGATACGCAGTATTTT. Protein product: CATSREALAGVGADTQYF.

This clonotype was picked up many times. This chain joins TRBV19 and TRBJ1-5, with D unresolved. CDR3 length: 14 residues. Germline CDR1 reads LNHDA; CDR2 reads SQIVND (reference sequence). Deletions cut 1 base from V and 0 bases from J, with 4 bases between. CDR3 in DNA: TGTGCCAGTAGTATAGGAGATAGCAATCAGCCCCAGCATTTT. Translating it yields CASSIGDSNQPQHF.

This clonotype was observed a handful of times. V is TRBV12-3 or TRBV12-4 and J is TRBJ2-1, with 9 bases matching TRBD2. The V segment lost 2 bases and the J segment 4 bases; nucleotides outside the gene matches: 6. This CDR3 contains 16 residues. The CDR3 spells CASSLRSGSKYNEQFF. CDR3 DNA sequence: TGTGCCAGCAGTTTACGTAGCGGGAGCAAGTACAATGAGCAGTTCTTC.

The chain employs TRBV6-2 or TRBV6-3 and TRBJ2-2, with a possible D match to TRBD1 (5 bases). Trimming shortened V by 2 bases and J by 0 bases, and 7 bases separated the two germline ends. Germline values: CDR1 MNHEY, CDR2 SVGEGT. The CDR3 has 15 residues. CDR3 sequence (DNA): TGTGCCAGCAGTTACGGACAATCGAACACCGGGGAGCTGTTTTTT. Its translation is CASSYGQSNTGELFF.

The V call is TRBV18, the J call TRBJ2-2, with 7 bases that match TRBD1. This CDR3 comprises 17 residues. V shed 0 bases, J shed 0 bases, and the junction held 4 bases outside the gene matches. Germline CDR1 and CDR2: KGHSH and LQKENI. The CDR3 DNA is TGTGCCAGCTCACCACCATACGGGACAGCGAACACCGGGGAGCTGTTTTTT. Its protein product is CASSPPYGTANTGELFF. Full variable domain (missing parts from reference TRBV18 and TRBJ2-2): NAGVMQNPRHLVRRRGQEARLRCSPMKGHSHVYWYRQLPEEGLKFMVYLQKENIIDESGMPKERFSAEFPKEGPSILRIQQVVRGDSAAYFCASSPPYGTANTGELFFGEGSRLTVL.

This clonotype was counted ten times or more. The V and J genes are TRBV3-1 and TRBJ1-1, with D tentatively TRBD1 (6 bases). CDR1 is LGHDT, CDR2 YNNKEL, per germline (reference sequence). The CDR3 is 15 residues long. The V end was cut by 1 base, the J end by 6 bases, with 15 bases between. CDR3 bases: TGTGCCAGCAGCCAAGTCGCAGGGGAAGGGTCTGAAGCTTTCTTT. Protein: CASSQVAGEGSEAFF.

The sample holds many counts of this clonotype. CDR3 coding DNA: TGCGCCAGCAGCAGGGACAGGATATCTAATGAAAAACTGTTTTTT. Protein: CASSRDRISNEKLFF. The chain recombines TRBV5-1 with TRBJ1-4; TRBD1 matches at 8 bases. V trimming: 4 bases; J trimming: 3 bases; junction bases outside the gene matches: 5. Germline V gene lookup returns CDR1 SGHRS and CDR2 YFSETQ. The CDR3 totals 15 residues.

This clonotype was found a few times. The chain has TRBV6-1 and TRBJ2-1; 8 nucleotides agree with TRBD2. This CDR3 is built from 15 residues. CDR1 and CDR2 from the germline V gene are MNHNS and SASEGT. With 4 bases clipped from V and 5 bases from J, the junction kept 7 bases outside the gene matches. The DNA for the CDR3 is TGTGCCAGCAGTGGAACTAGCGGACTAGACAATGAGCAGTTCTTC. Its protein product is CASSGTSGLDNEQFF.

The rearrangement links TRBV5-6 to TRBJ2-7; D remains unclear. Trimming stripped 4 bases from V and 2 bases from J, with 22 bases between. Per germline, CDR1 SGHDT and CDR2 YYEEEE. The CDR3 runs to 17 residues. The CDR3 nucleotides read TGTGCCAGCAGCCCCAGGCCGTCGATGGTGACGCCCTACGAGCAGTACTTC. Its translation: CASSPRPSMVTPYEQYF.

This clonotype has a count of ten or more. The chain recombines TRBV18 with TRBJ1-6; no clear D. The CDR3 contains 19 residues. CDR1 is KGHSH and CDR2 is LQKENI in the germline V gene. V was cut by 3 bases and J by 0 bases, with 18 bases left in between. CDR3 bases: TGTGCCAGCTCACCGTCACTTACCCCTCAGAGCTCCTATAATTCACCCCTCCACTTT. Translating it yields CASSPSLTPQSSYNSPLHF.

This clonotype was seen a single time. The chain uses TRBV20-1 and TRBJ2-2; 8 positions match TRBD2. Trimming cost V 2 bases and J 0 bases; bases outside gene matches: 8. Per germline, CDR1 DFQATT and CDR2 SNEGSKA (reference sequence). The CDR3 spans 17 residues. The DNA for the CDR3 is TGCAGTGCTAGAACTCCCTCCGGGGGGGCGAACACCGGGGAGCTGTTTTTT. As protein: CSARTPSGGANTGELFF.

V gene TRBV7-2 combines with J gene TRBJ2-7; D might be TRBD2 (6 bases). The CDR3 sequence is 14 residues long. CDR1 is SGHTA, CDR2 FQGNSA, per germline. V dropped 5 bases and J dropped 0 bases, with 11 bases sitting between them. This CDR3 reads CASSTQGLSYEQYF. DNA of the CDR3: TGTGCCAGCAGCACCCAGGGACTCTCCTACGAGCAGTACTTC.

This clonotype has more than one count but fewer than ten. This chain links TRBV12-3 or TRBV12-4 with TRBJ1-1, with D perhaps matching TRBD1 (5 bases). V was cut by 5 bases and J by 11 bases, with 18 bases left in between. The CDR3 consists of 13 residues. CDR3 DNA sequence: TGTGCCAGCAGTACATCAGGACACCAGTTGGCTTTCTTT. Protein: CASSTSGHQLAFF.

The chain links TRBV4-2 to TRBJ2-1; TRBD2 might be the D (6 bases). CDR3 length: 17 amino acids. V lost 3 bases and J 3 bases, leaving 18 bases between the germline ends. Germline V gives CDR1 LGHNA, CDR2 YNFKEQ. The CDR3 DNA follows: TGTGCCAGCAGCCAGGGGCTGGAGGGCGGCCTCTACAATGAGCAGTTCTTC. Its protein is CASSQGLEGGLYNEQFF.

This clonotype was seen a handful of times. J is TRBJ2-7 and V is TRBV28; a weak D match, TRBD2 (6 bases). Germline V gene sequence: CDR1 MDHEN, CDR2 SYDVKM. The CDR3 length is 14 residues. Trimming stripped 6 bases from V and 7 bases from J, with 19 bases between. CDR3 DNA sequence: TGTGCCAGCAGCCCTAGCGCTAACTACGGGGAGCAGTACTTC. Amino acids: CASSPSANYGEQYF.

This clonotype appeared a few times. The J gene is TRBJ1-2, the V gene TRBV7-2; a weak D match, TRBD1 (5 bases). Trimming took 5 bases from V and 4 from J, leaving 14 bases between them. The CDR3 contains 14 residues. Germline CDR1 SGHTA, CDR2 FQGNSA. In DNA form, the CDR3 reads TGTGCCAGCAGCATACAGGCGTCCGGCTATGGCTACACCTTC. This sequence encodes CASSIQASGYGYTF.

This chain uses TRBV28 with TRBJ2-1; D is unresolved. In germline, CDR1 is MDHEN, CDR2 SYDVKM. The length of the CDR3 is 12 residues. Trimming took 3 bases from V and 8 from J, leaving 8 bases between them. CDR3 bases: TGTGCCAGCAGTTTTATGTCCTATGAGCAGTTCTTC. Encoded protein: CASSFMSYEQFF. The full variable domain, rest sourced from reference TRBV28 and TRBJ2-1, is DVKVTQSSRYLVKRTGEKVFLECVQDMDHENMFWYRQDPGLGLRLIYFSYDVKMKEKGDIPEGYSVSREKKERFSLILESASTNQTSMYLCASSFMSYEQFFGPGTRLTVL.